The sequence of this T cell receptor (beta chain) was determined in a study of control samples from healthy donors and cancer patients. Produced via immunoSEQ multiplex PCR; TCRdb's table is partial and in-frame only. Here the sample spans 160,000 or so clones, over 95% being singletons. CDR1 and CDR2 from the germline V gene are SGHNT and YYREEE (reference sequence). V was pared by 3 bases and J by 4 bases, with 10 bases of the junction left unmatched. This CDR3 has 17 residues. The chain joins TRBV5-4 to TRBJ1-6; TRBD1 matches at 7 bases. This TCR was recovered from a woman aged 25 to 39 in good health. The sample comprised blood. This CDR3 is CASSSGTDRTYNSPLHF. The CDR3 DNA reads TGTGCCAGCAGCTCAGGGACAGACAGGACTTATAATTCACCCCTCCACTTT.